These 19 T cell receptor beta chains share one sample of origin, sequenced in a study of a mutant IDH1 vaccine in newly diagnosed glioma. Here immunoSEQ multiplex PCR was the method, and the copy in TCRdb shows in-frame clones only, minus some. The sample includes about 50,000 clones, 65% to 85% seen only once; the top ten take around 4%. The time point was: week 47, end of study. Vaccination used 300 ug of mutant IDH1 20-mer peptide per dose, with topical imiquimod. Their specific antigens are unknown. This specimen consisted of PBMCs, obtained from a glioma patient whose treatment included an IDH1 peptide vaccine. These receptors were obtained from a woman in her twenties or thirties with glioma. Some clones in this sample may be carry-over from other donors' samples.

The chain employs TRBV7-9 and TRBJ2-5, with TRBD2 matching over 14 bases. Trimming removed 4 bases from V and 5 bases from J; junction bases left unmatched: 6. CDR1 is SEHNR, CDR2 FQNEAQ, per germline (reference sequence). This CDR3 is built from 16 residues. In nucleotides, the CDR3 is TGTGCCAGCAGCTCGACTAGCGGGAGGGCACAGGAGACCCAGTACTTC. This gives the protein CASSSTSGRAQETQYF.

The V call is TRBV10-3, the J call TRBJ2-7, with 8 bases that match TRBD2. The CDR3 has 15 residues. V gave up 3 bases and J gave up 3 bases; unmatched junction bases: 7. Germline V lookup: CDR1 ENHRY, CDR2 SYGVKD. The CDR3 is CAISEPPSGHYEQYF. In nucleotides, the CDR3 is TGTGCCATCAGTGAACCACCTAGCGGGCACTACGAGCAGTACTTC.

This rearrangement joins TRBV28 to TRBJ2-2; D unclear. CDR3 size: 13 residues. Germline V gene lookup returns CDR1 MDHEN and CDR2 SYDVKM. Trimming took 3 bases from V and 7 from J, leaving 9 bases between them. The CDR3 nucleotides read TGTGCCAGCAGTTTTCTCCGGCACGGGGAGCTGTTTTTT. It codes for CASSFLRHGELFF.

This rearrangement joins TRBV16 to TRBJ1-5; D is ambiguous. CDR1 and CDR2 (germline): KGHSY, FQNENV. Trimming stripped 4 bases from V and 0 bases from J, with 7 bases between. The CDR3 totals 14 residues. The CDR3 DNA follows: TGTGCCAGCAGCCTAGGCTCTAGCAATCAGCCCCAGCATTTT. Residues: CASSLGSSNQPQHF. Looking up the rest from reference TRBV16 and TRBJ1-5 gives the full variable domain: GEEVAQTPKHLVRGEGQKAKLYCAPIKGHSYVFWYQQVLKNEFKFLISFQNENVFDETGMPKERFSAKCLPNSPCSLEIQATKLEDSAVYFCASSLGSSNQPQHFGDGTRLSIL.

The chain combines TRBV10-1 with TRBJ2-3; D is possibly TRBD1 (6 bases). The CDR3 is made up of 13 amino acids. Trimming pared 2 bases from V and 5 bases from J, leaving 8 bases between. CDR1 is WNHNN, CDR2 SYGVQD, per germline (reference sequence). The CDR3 sequence: CASSENRVDTQYF. The CDR3, as DNA: TGCGCCAGCAGTGAGAACAGGGTAGATACGCAGTATTTT.

This chain joins TRBV9 and TRBJ1-1; 9 bases line up with TRBD1. V was clipped by 2 bases and J by 1 base; unmatched bases: 9. This CDR3 comprises 17 residues. The germline gives CDR1 SGDLS, CDR2 YYNGEE. The CDR3 nucleotides read TGTGCCAGCAGCGTTGGACAGGGGATTTTAAGGAACACTGAAGCTTTCTTT. This sequence encodes CASSVGQGILRNTEAFF.

The J gene is TRBJ2-1, the V gene TRBV19, with D perhaps assigned TRBD1 or TRBD2 (7 bases each). Germline V gene sequence: CDR1 LNHDA, CDR2 SQIVND (reference sequence). Trimming removed 7 bases from V and 4 bases from J, with 14 bases in between. CDR3 length: 14 residues. CDR3 protein: CASISGGGYNEQFF. CDR3 DNA sequence: TGTGCCAGTATCTCAGGGGGGGGGTACAATGAGCAGTTCTTC.

The rearrangement links TRBV9 to TRBJ2-7, with 8 nucleotides matching TRBD2. CDR1 SGDLS and CDR2 YYNGEE come from the germline V gene. V lost 0 bases and J lost 5; bases outside the gene matches: 13. The CDR3 sequence is 17 residues long. The CDR3 sequence is CASSVGSSSGGADEQYF. The CDR3 DNA is TGTGCCAGCAGCGTAGGTTCTAGCTCCGGGGGGGCAGACGAGCAGTACTTC.

This chain links TRBV19 with TRBJ2-2; either TRBD1 or TRBD2 may supply D (5 bases each). The CDR3 has 15 amino acids. In germline, CDR1 is LNHDA, CDR2 SQIVND (reference sequence). V lost 3 bases and J lost 5, with 13 bases in between. The CDR3 DNA follows: TGTGCCAGTAGTATCAGGTGGGACGGTACCGGGGAGCTGTTTTTT. This translates into CASSIRWDGTGELFF.

The chain couples TRBV6-5 to TRBJ1-5; 10 bases align to TRBD1. CDR3 length equals 14 residues. Trimming took 5 bases from V and 6 from J; bases not matched to a gene: 4. In germline, CDR1 is MNHEY, CDR2 SVGAGI. The CDR3 reads CASSATGGSQPQHF. The CDR3, as DNA: TGTGCCAGCAGTGCGACAGGGGGCAGTCAGCCCCAGCATTTT.

This clone was counted a single time. The rearrangement joins TRBV5-1 to TRBJ2-1, with 12 positions matching TRBD2. The trim removed 0 bases at V and 7 bases at J, leaving 8 bases unmatched. The germline CDR1 and CDR2 sequences are SGHRS and YFSETQ. CDR3 length equals 17 residues. DNA of the CDR3: TGCGCCAGCAGCTTGGGGCTAGCGGGAGGGCGTTGGAATGAGCAGTTCTTC. Translation gives CASSLGLAGGRWNEQFF. Together with reference TRBV5-1 and TRBJ2-1, the CDR3 gives the full variable domain: KAGVTQTPRYLIKTRGQQVTLSCSPISGHRSVSWYQQTPGQGLQFLFEYFSETQRNKGNFPGRFSGRQFSNSRSEMNVSTLELGDSALYLCASSLGLAGGRWNEQFFGPGTRLTVL.

The chain recombines TRBV5-1 with TRBJ1-4, with D tentatively TRBD1 (6 bases). This CDR3 region has 15 residues. Germline V gives CDR1 SGHRS, CDR2 YFSETQ. Between the trimmed V and J ends, which lost 3 bases and 6 bases, there was a span of 15 bases. The DNA of the CDR3 is TGCGCCAGCAGCTCCGGGACACGGGTTGATGAAAAACTGTTTTTT. Translated: CASSSGTRVDEKLFF.

The V gene is TRBV6-6, the J gene TRBJ2-1; maybe TRBD2 (6 bases). This CDR3 spans 14 amino acids. CDR1 is MNHNY and CDR2 is SVGAGI in the germline V gene (reference sequence). Trimming removed 0 bases from V and 10 bases from J, with 13 bases in between. CDR3 bases: TGTGCCAGCAGTTACTCGGGACTTTTAGAAGAGCAGTTCTTC. It encodes CASSYSGLLEEQFF.

The rearrangement links TRBV6-5 to TRBJ2-7; 10 nucleotides agree with TRBD1. Germline V gene data show CDR1 as MNHEY and CDR2 as SVGAGI. The CDR3 runs 14 residues. J lost 4 bases, V lost 6 bases, and 6 bases had no gene match. DNA of the CDR3: TGTGCCAGCAGCTCCGGGACAGGGGATTACGAGCAGTACTTC. This encodes CASSSGTGDYEQYF.

CDR3 sequence reads: CAGGRAYEQYF. CDR3 DNA sequence: TGTGCCGGCGGGAGGGCCTACGAGCAGTACTTC. The chain couples TRBV7-9 to TRBJ2-7; 9 nucleotides align to TRBD2. The J segment lost 2 bases and the V segment lost 11 bases, leaving 1 base of the junction unmatched. Per the germline V gene, CDR1 is SEHNR and CDR2 is FQNEAQ (reference sequence). The CDR3 consists of 11 residues.

The chain uses TRBV28 and TRBJ2-3, with 14 positions matching TRBD2. Trimming cost V 5 bases and J 1 base; bases outside gene matches: 8. CDR1 MDHEN and CDR2 SYDVKM come from the germline V gene. The CDR3 has 18 amino acids. DNA for the CDR3: TGTGCCAGCAGTGGAACCGGGACTAGCGGGAGCCGCACAGATACGCAGTATTTT. Its translation: CASSGTGTSGSRTDTQYF.

The rearrangement joins TRBV5-1 to TRBJ2-2; D remains ambiguous. CDR3 length: 14 residues. Looked up from germline, CDR1 is SGHRS and CDR2 is YFSETQ. V was pared by 1 base and J by 4 bases, with 8 bases between. CDR3 loop: CASSLYSTTGELFF. The CDR3 nucleotides are TGCGCCAGCAGCTTGTACAGTACCACCGGGGAGCTGTTTTTT.

This chain links TRBV4-1 with TRBJ2-7; tentatively, D is TRBD2 (6 bases). From germline, CDR1 is MGHRA and CDR2 YSYEKL. Trimming removed 4 bases from V and 7 bases from J, with 11 bases in between. This CDR3 is 12 amino acids long. The CDR3 loop reads CASSRRAGEQYF. The CDR3 nucleotides read TGCGCCAGCAGCCGACGTGCGGGGGAGCAGTACTTC.

The chain combines TRBV4-2 with TRBJ1-5, with D possibly being TRBD1 (5 bases). The CDR3 extends over 18 amino acids. Germline assignment: CDR1 LGHNA and CDR2 YNFKEQ. V lost 1 base and J 7 bases, leaving 23 bases between the germline ends. This CDR3 reads CASSQVEAGREFGQPQHF. CDR3 coding DNA: TGTGCCAGCAGCCAAGTTGAGGCGGGCAGGGAATTTGGGCAGCCCCAGCATTTT.